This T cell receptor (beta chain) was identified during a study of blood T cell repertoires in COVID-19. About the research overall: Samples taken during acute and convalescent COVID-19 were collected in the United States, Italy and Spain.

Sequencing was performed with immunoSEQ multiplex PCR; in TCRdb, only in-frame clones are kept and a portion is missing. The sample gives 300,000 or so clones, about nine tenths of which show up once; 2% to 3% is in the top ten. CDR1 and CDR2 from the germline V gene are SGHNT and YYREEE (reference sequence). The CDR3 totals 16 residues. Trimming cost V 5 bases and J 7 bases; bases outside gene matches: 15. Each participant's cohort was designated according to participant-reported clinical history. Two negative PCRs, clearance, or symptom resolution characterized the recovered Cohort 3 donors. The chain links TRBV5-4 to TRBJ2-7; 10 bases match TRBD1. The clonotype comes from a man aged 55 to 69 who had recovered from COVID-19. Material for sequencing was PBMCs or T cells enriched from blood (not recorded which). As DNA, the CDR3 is TGTGCCAGCAGACTCCGACAGGGGGCCGGTCCGGGGGAGCAGTACTTC. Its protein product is CASRLRQGAGPGEQYF.